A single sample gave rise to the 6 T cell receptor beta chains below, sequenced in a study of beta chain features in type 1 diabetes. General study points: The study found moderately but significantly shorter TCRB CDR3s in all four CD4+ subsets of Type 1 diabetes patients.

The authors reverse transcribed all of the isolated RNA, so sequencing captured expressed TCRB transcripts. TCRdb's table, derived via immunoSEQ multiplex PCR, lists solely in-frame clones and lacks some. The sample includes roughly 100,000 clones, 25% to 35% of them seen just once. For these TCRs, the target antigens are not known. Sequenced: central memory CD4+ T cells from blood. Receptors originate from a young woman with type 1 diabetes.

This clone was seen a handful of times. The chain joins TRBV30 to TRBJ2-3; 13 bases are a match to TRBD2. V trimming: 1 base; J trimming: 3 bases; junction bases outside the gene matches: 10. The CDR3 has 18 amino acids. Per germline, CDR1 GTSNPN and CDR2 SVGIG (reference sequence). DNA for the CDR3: TGTGCCTGGAGTGCCCTGAGAGGACTAGCGGGAGCAACAGATACGCAGTATTTT. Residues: CAWSALRGLAGATDTQYF. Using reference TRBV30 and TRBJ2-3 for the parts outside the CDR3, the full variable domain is SQTIHQWPATLVQPVGSPLSLECTVEGTSNPNLYWYRQAAGRGLQLLFYSVGIGQISSEVPQNLSASRPQDRQFILSSKKLLLSDSGFYLCAWSALRGLAGATDTQYFGPGTRLTVL.

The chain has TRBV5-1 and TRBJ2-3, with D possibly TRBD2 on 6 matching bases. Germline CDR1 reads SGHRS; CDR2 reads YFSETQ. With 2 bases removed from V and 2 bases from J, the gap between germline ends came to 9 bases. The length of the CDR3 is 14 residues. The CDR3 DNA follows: TGCGCCAGCAGCTTCCGGGACTCCACAGATACGCAGTATTTT. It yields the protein CASSFRDSTDTQYF.

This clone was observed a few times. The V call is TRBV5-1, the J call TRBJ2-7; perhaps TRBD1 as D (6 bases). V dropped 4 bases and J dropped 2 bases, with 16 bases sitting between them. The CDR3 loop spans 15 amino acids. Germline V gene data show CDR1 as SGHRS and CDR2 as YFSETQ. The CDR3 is CASSPQGAAAYEQYF. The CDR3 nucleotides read TGCGCCAGCAGCCCACAGGGAGCCGCTGCCTACGAGCAGTACTTC.

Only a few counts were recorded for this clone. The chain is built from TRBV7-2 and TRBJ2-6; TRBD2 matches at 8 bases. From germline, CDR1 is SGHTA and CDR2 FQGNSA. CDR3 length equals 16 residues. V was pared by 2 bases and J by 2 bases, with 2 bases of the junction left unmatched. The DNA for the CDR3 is TGTGCCAGCAGCTTATCGGGAGGGGCTGGGGCCAACGTCCTGACTTTC. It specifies CASSLSGGAGANVLTF.

CDR3 loop: CASSFKASGSTSYEQYF. The CDR3 coding sequence is TGTGCCAGCAGTTTTAAGGCTAGCGGGTCCACTTCCTACGAGCAGTACTTC. The chain uses TRBV27 and TRBJ2-7, with 8 bases aligning to TRBD2. The J segment lost 1 base and the V segment lost 3 bases, leaving 11 bases of the junction unmatched. CDR3 length equals 17 residues. Germline lookup yields CDR1 MNHEY and CDR2 SMNVEV (reference sequence).

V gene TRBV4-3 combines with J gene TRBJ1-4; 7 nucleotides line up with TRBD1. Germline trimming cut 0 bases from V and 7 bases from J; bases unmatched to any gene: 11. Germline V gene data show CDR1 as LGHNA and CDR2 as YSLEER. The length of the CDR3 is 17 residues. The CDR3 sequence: CASSQDGAQGIGEKLFF. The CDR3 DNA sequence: TGCGCCAGCAGCCAAGACGGCGCACAGGGGATCGGTGAAAAACTGTTTTTT.